Each of the 5 T cell receptor beta chains below was sequenced from the same sample in a study of control samples from healthy donors and cancer patients. Clones were read by immunoSEQ multiplex PCR, and TCRdb kept only the in-frame ones, dropping some. The sample lists some 79,000 clones; about 91% were seen once. The sample taken for sequencing was blood. The source of these receptors is a man between 50 and 59 years old in good health.

The chain uses TRBV10-3 and TRBJ2-3, with D unclear. The CDR3 length is 12 residues. The V end was cut by 8 bases, the J end by 2 bases, with 8 bases between. Per germline, CDR1 ENHRY and CDR2 SYGVKD. The CDR3 DNA follows: TGTGCCATCGCCAGAAACACAGATACGCAGTATTTT. This translates into CAIARNTDTQYF.

This rearrangement joins TRBV10-3 to TRBJ2-3; 14 bases line up with TRBD2. Germline lookup yields CDR1 ENHRY and CDR2 SYGVKD. V lost 7 bases and J lost 2; bases outside the gene matches: 8. The CDR3 totals 17 residues. The CDR3 DNA sequence: TGTGCCATCAAGGGGACTAGCGGGGGCCACCACACAGATACGCAGTATTTT. Translation gives CAIKGTSGGHHTDTQYF.

V and J are TRBV7-9 and TRBJ2-7, with D unclear. CDR3 length: 15 residues. Between the trimmed V and J ends, which lost 4 bases and 7 bases, there was a span of 20 bases. CDR1 is SEHNR, CDR2 FQNEAQ, per germline (reference sequence). DNA of the CDR3: TGTGCCAGCAGCTGGTACATAGGAGAGCGTTGGGAGCAGTACTTC. Its protein is CASSWYIGERWEQYF.

The chain combines TRBV18 with TRBJ2-7, with 9 bases identical to TRBD1. The CDR3 totals 16 residues. The V and J ends lost 2 bases and 5 bases, in that order; junction bases with no gene match: 10. The V gene's germline CDR1 is KGHSH and CDR2 LQKENI. CDR3 residues: CASSPNEGQGSDEQYF. The CDR3 DNA reads TGTGCCAGCTCACCAAACGAAGGACAGGGGAGCGACGAGCAGTACTTC.

V is TRBV19 and J is TRBJ2-7, with 7 bases identical to TRBD2. The CDR3 sequence is 14 residues long. The V segment lost 4 bases and the J segment 2 bases; nucleotides outside the gene matches: 5. Germline CDR1 is LNHDA and CDR2 is SQIVND (reference sequence). The CDR3 protein is CASSTGRGPYEQYF. As DNA, the CDR3 is TGTGCCAGTAGTACAGGGAGGGGCCCCTACGAGCAGTACTTC.